Listed below are T cell receptor beta chains from one sample, sequenced in a study of response to subunit inactivated influenza vaccine. TCRdb redid the calling of the RT-PCR reads with MiXCR, one entry per CDR3 protein. The sample lists hundreds of thousands of distinct CDR3 sequences, more than 11% occurring once. The source material was PBMCs from blood, sampled around 14 days before vaccination. The receptors come from a man between 50 and 59 years old who received an inactivated influenza vaccine. CDR3s include the opening cysteine and the closing phenylalanine or tryptophan. The order of the fields is V gene, clone size, D gene, J gene, CDR3 protein, CDR3 DNA. A D gene is named only where the DNA matches it firmly. Expanded clones are given a class, and other clones once, few, many or no size at all.

>TRBV2|few|NA|TRBJ2-5
CASTLRETQYF
TGTGCCAGCACCCTAAGAGAGACCCAGTACTTC
>TRBV9|many|TRBD2|TRBJ2-3
CASSVGSLAGDTQYF
TGTGCCAGCAGCGTAGGCTCACTAGCGGGAGATACGCAGTATTTT
>TRBV20-1|few|NA|TRBJ2-6
CSASTGPGANVLTF
TGCAGTGCTTCCACAGGTCCTGGGGCCAACGTCCTGACTTTC
>TRBV20-1|few|NA|TRBJ2-2
CSARIPGATGELFF
TGCAGTGCTAGAATTCCAGGGGCCACCGGGGAGCTGTTTTTT
>TRBV20-1|NA|TRBD2|TRBJ2-1
CSALGLAGYNEQFF
TGCAGTGCTCTGGGACTAGCGGGCTACAATGAGCAGTTCTTC
>TRBV7-2|NA|NA|TRBJ1-2
CASSLGSSGTGYTF
TGTGCCAGCAGCTTAGGGTCATCAGGGACCGGCTACACCTTC
>TRBV2|NA|NA|TRBJ2-5
CASSNSRGIQETQYF
TGTGCCAGCAGTAATTCCCGGGGGATCCAAGAGACCCAGTACTTC
>TRBV7-2|few|TRBD1|TRBJ1-1
CASSRAGGKMNTEAFF
TGTGCCAGCAGTAGAGCAGGGGGGAAAATGAACACTGAAGCTTTCTTT
>TRBV12-3/TRBV12-4|NA|NA|TRBJ1-1
CASSSYPLGAFF
TGTGCCAGCAGTTCTTACCCGTTGGGGGCTTTCTTT
>TRBV6-5|few|NA|TRBJ1-6
CASSYGAGLSSPLHF
TGTGCCAGCAGTTACGGGGCAGGTCTGTCATCACCCCTCCACTTT
>TRBV29-1|many|NA|TRBJ1-1
CSVDGGPGTEAFF
TGCAGCGTTGACGGGGGGCCTGGGACTGAAGCTTTCTTT
>TRBV12-3/TRBV12-4|many|NA|TRBJ1-5
CASSSAGNQPQHF
TGTGCCAGCAGTTCGGCAGGCAATCAGCCCCAGCATTTT
>TRBV1|NA|NA|TRBJ2-7
CTSSRASDPGEQYF
TGCACCAGCAGCCGGGCCTCTGACCCGGGTGAGCAGTACTTC
>TRBV5-1|NA|NA|TRBJ2-7
CASNLVPSSYEQYF
TGCGCCAGCAACTTGGTCCCTAGCTCCTACGAGCAGTACTTC
>TRBV30|few|NA|TRBJ2-7
CAWSDRLPPYEQYF
TGTGCCTGGAGTGACAGACTACCCCCCTACGAGCAGTACTTC
>TRBV5-1|NA|NA|TRBJ2-7
CASSLDGVYYEQYF
TGCGCCAGCAGCTTGGACGGGGTGTATTACGAGCAGTACTTC
>TRBV6-2/TRBV6-3|NA|NA|TRBJ2-2
CATLDGPNTGELFF
TGTGCCACCCTGGACGGCCCGAACACCGGGGAGCTGTTTTTT
>TRBV7-2|many|TRBD2|TRBJ2-7
CASSLSGLSGHEQYF
TGTGCCAGCAGCTTGTCGGGACTATCGGGCCACGAGCAGTACTTC
>TRBV6-6|NA|NA|TRBJ1-6
CASSGSYNSPLHF
TGTGCCAGCAGTGGCAGCTACAATTCACCCCTCCACTTT
>TRBV27|few|NA|TRBJ1-1
CASSGHAGTEAFF
TGTGCCAGCAGTGGACATGCTGGCACTGAAGCTTTCTTT
>TRBV6-2/TRBV6-3|NA|NA|TRBJ2-1
CASIGQRSSYNEQFF
TGTGCCAGCATCGGCCAGCGGAGCTCCTACAATGAGCAGTTCTTC
>TRBV20-1|many|TRBD1|TRBJ1-2
CSARDQGGSYTF
TGCAGTGCTAGAGACCAGGGGGGTTCCTACACCTTC
>TRBV12-3/TRBV12-4|NA|NA|TRBJ2-7
CASSLRRFHEQYF
TGTGCCAGCAGTTTACGCAGATTTCACGAGCAGTACTTC
>TRBV12-3/TRBV12-4|NA|NA|TRBJ2-2
CASSFSWAMELFF
TGTGCCAGCAGTTTCTCGTGGGCGATGGAGCTGTTTTTT
>TRBV7-6|many|NA|TRBJ2-5
CASSPKPREETQYF
TGTGCCAGCAGCCCAAAGCCCCGGGAAGAGACCCAGTACTTC
>TRBV4-1|NA|TRBD2|TRBJ2-7
CASSQQGLAGYEQYF
TGCGCCAGCAGCCAACAAGGACTAGCGGGGTACGAGCAGTACTTC
>TRBV7-2|few|NA|TRBJ2-3
CASSASVAADTQYF
TGTGCCAGCAGCGCCTCCGTGGCTGCAGATACGCAGTATTTT
>TRBV4-3|NA|TRBD1|TRBJ1-2
CASSRTRDSETNGYTF
TGCGCCAGCAGCCGAACCCGGGACAGCGAGACTAATGGCTACACCTTC
>TRBV15|NA|TRBD1|TRBJ2-7
CATSFTGGSIHEQYF
TGTGCCACCAGCTTCACAGGGGGTTCGATACACGAGCAGTACTTC
>TRBV6-2/TRBV6-3|few|NA|TRBJ2-1
CASRGYRYNEQFF
TGTGCCAGCAGGGGGTACCGTTACAATGAGCAGTTCTTC
>TRBV7-9|few|NA|TRBJ1-1
CASTLAPNTEAFF
TGTGCCAGCACCCTGGCACCGAACACTGAAGCTTTCTTT
>TRBV20-1|NA|TRBD2|TRBJ2-5
CSAPRTSGTPQETQYF
TGCAGTGCCCCTCGGACTAGCGGGACCCCCCAAGAGACCCAGTACTTC
>TRBV28|NA|TRBD1|TRBJ1-1
CASSQPGQGVGTEAFF
TGTGCCAGCAGCCAACCGGGACAGGGGGTCGGCACTGAAGCTTTCTTT
>TRBV29-1|many|TRBD1|TRBJ1-1
CSVGRSGTALEAFF
TGCAGCGTTGGCCGTTCCGGGACAGCCCTTGAAGCTTTCTTT
>TRBV12-3/TRBV12-4|few|TRBD2|TRBJ2-1
CASSVTSGSRNEQFF
TGTGCCAGCAGTGTAACTAGCGGGAGTAGAAATGAGCAGTTCTTC
>TRBV9|many|TRBD2|TRBJ2-2
CASSVTPGLAGGNTGELFF
TGTGCCAGCAGCGTCACCCCGGGACTAGCGGGAGGGAACACCGGGGAGCTGTTTTTT
>TRBV7-8|NA|NA|TRBJ2-7
CASSSTDLLGYYEQYF
TGTGCCAGCAGCTCCACAGACCTACTTGGGTACTACGAGCAGTACTTC
>TRBV14|few|NA|TRBJ2-3
CASSQDGYTDTQYF
TGTGCCAGCAGCCAAGATGGGTACACAGATACGCAGTATTTT